A single sample is the source of the 3 T cell receptor beta chains below, sequenced in a study of early stage breast cancer tumors. Profiling relied on immunoSEQ multiplex PCR, and the TCRdb table lists in-frame clones only, not all of them. The sample holds roughly 58,000 clones, about 89% seen once. Sequenced input: blood. The receptors stem from a person aged 65-85 years with breast cancer.

This clone has a single count. The chain has TRBV5-1 and TRBJ2-3; 10 nucleotides line up with TRBD2. This CDR3 is 15 amino acids long. Germline V CDR1 and CDR2: SGHRS, YFSETQ. V was pared by 2 bases and J by 4 bases, with 4 bases of the junction left unmatched. The CDR3 here is CASSLAGGQADTQYF. The DNA for the CDR3 is TGCGCCAGCAGCTTAGCGGGGGGGCAGGCAGATACGCAGTATTTT.

This clone is a singleton in its sample. The chain uses TRBV7-8 and TRBJ2-1; D is undetermined. Trimming cost V 8 bases and J 5 bases, with 7 bases left between them. The germline V gene encodes CDR1 SGHVS and CDR2 FQNEAQ. This CDR3 spans 11 amino acids. CDR3 amino acids: CASCADNEQFF. CDR3 bases: TGTGCCAGCTGTGCGGACAATGAGCAGTTCTTC.

The V call is TRBV19, the J call TRBJ1-3; D possibly corresponds to TRBD1 (6 bases). Trimming cost V 7 bases and J 2 bases, with 9 bases left between them. The germline gives CDR1 LNHDA, CDR2 SQIVND (reference sequence). This CDR3 is built from 13 residues. The CDR3 region has the DNA TGTGCCAGTACCCGGACAGCTGGAAACACCATATATTTT. The encoded protein is CASTRTAGNTIYF.